A single T cell receptor beta chain is shown here with its context. Its target is unknown. Through a sample-barcoded 5' primer and a J-beta primer mix, a second PCR was run for 7 to 11 cycles. Each of the cDNA molecules was tagged by a template-switch adaptor with 12 random nucleotides. There were at least 2.5 million CDR3-containing paired-end reads obtained from each sample. Each CDR3 protein gets one entry after TCRdb re-called the 5' RACE reads with MiXCR. The repertoire consists of 550,000 to 800,000 distinct CDR3 sequences, with about 32% occurring once and the leading ten covering 15% to 17%. This record comes from a study of blood T cells in healthy people across ages. Study conclusions and caveats: Estimated diversity across one million T cells was deemed an underestimate.

CDR1 is KGHSH and CDR2 is LQKENI in the germline V gene. This CDR3 region has 14 residues. J gave up 10 bases and V 6 bases, and 6 bases lay outside the gene matches. The TCR was taken from an elderly woman in good health. The sample was blood. The gene calls are TRBV18 and TRBJ1-6; TRBD1 matches 10 bases. CDR3 sequence reads: CASSGDRGFSPLHF. CDR3 DNA sequence: TGTGCCAGCTCGGGGGACAGGGGATTCTCACCCCTCCACTTT. Full variable domain (outside the CDR3, taken from reference TRBV18 and TRBJ1-6): NAGVMQNPRHLVRRRGQEARLRCSPMKGHSHVYWYRQLPEEGLKFMVYLQKENIIDESGMPKERFSAEFPKEGPSILRIQQVVRGDSAAYFCASSGDRGFSPLHFGNGTRLTVT.